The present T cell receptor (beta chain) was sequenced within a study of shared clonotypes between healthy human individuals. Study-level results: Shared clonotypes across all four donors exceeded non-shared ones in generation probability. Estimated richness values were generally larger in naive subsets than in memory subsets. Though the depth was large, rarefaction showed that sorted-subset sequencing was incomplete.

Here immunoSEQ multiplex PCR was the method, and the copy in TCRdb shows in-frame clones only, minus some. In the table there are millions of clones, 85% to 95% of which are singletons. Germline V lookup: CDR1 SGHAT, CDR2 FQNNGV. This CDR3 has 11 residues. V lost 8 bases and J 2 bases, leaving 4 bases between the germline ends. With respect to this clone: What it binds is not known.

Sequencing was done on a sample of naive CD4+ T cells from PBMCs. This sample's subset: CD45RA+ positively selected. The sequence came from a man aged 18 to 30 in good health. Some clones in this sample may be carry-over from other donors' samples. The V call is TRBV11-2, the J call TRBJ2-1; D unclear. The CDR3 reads CASGAYNEQFF. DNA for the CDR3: TGTGCCAGCGGAGCCTACAATGAGCAGTTCTTC.